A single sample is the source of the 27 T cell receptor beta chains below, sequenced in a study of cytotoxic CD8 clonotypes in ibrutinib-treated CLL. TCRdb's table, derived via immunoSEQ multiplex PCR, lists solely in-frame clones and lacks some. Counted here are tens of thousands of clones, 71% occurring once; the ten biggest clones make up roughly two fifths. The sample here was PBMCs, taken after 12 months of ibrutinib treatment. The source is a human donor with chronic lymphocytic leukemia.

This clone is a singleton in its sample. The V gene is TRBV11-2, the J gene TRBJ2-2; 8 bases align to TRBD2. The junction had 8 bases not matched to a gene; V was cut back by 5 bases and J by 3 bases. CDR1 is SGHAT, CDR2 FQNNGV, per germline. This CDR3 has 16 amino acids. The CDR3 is CASSGSAGGDTGELFF. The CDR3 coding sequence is TGTGCCAGCAGCGGGTCTGCGGGGGGCGACACCGGGGAGCTGTTTTTT.

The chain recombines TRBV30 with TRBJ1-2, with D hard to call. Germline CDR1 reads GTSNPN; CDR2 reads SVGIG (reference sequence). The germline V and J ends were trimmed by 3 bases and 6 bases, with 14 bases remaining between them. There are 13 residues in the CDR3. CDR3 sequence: CAWSAGLTDGYTF. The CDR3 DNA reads TGTGCCTGGAGCGCTGGCCTGACTGATGGCTACACCTTC. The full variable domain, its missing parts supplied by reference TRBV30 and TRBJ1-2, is SQTIHQWPATLVQPVGSPLSLECTVEGTSNPNLYWYRQAAGRGLQLLFYSVGIGQISSEVPQNLSASRPQDRQFILSSKKLLLSDSGFYLCAWSAGLTDGYTFGSGTRLTVV.

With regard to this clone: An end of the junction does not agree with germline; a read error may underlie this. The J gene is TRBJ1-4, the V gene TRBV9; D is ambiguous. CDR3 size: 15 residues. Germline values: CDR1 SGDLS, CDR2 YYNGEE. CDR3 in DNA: TGTGCCAGCAACGTAGATGAGGGAACGGGTGAAAAACTGTTTTTT. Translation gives CASNVDEGTGEKLFF.

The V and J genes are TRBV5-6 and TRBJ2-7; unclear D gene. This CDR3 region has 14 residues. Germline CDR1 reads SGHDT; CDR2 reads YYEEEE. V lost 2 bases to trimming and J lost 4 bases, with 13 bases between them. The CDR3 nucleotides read TGTGCCAGCAGCTTACAAGGTTTCGGGTACGAGCAGTACTTC. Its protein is CASSLQGFGYEQYF.

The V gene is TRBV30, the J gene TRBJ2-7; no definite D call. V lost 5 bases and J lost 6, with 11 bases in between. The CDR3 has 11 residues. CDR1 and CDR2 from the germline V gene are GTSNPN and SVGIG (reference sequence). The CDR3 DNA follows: TGTGCCTGGTCGGTGGGCGGCGAGCAGTACTTC. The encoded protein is CAWSVGGEQYF.

The DNA of the CDR3 is TGTGCCAGTAGTTTCAGTTGGGGCGGGGAAAGTCAGCCCCAGCATTTT. It encodes CASSFSWGGESQPQHF. This chain joins TRBV19 and TRBJ1-5; a possible D gene is TRBD1 (5 bases). V lost 5 bases, J lost 6 bases, and 20 bases lay in between. CDR1 and CDR2 from the germline V gene are LNHDA and SQIVND (reference sequence). The CDR3 runs 16 residues.

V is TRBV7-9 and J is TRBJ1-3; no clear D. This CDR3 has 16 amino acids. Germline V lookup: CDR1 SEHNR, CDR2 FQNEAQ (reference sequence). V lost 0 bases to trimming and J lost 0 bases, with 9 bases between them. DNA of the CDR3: TGTGCCAGCAGCTTAGCGGGGTCCTACTCTGGAAACACCATATATTTT. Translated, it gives CASSLAGSYSGNTIYF.

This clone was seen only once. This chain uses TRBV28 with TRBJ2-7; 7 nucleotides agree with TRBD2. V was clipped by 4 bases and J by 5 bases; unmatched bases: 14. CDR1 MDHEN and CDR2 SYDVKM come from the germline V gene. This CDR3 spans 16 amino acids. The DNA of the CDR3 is TGTGCCAGCAGTTCCCGCGGTGGGCGGGAGTCCCACGAGCAGTACTTC. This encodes CASSSRGGRESHEQYF.

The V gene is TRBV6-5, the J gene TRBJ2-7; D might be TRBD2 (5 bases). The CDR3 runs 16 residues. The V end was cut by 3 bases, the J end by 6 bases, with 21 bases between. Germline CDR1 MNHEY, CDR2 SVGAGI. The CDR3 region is CASSYLSFGGLLEQYF. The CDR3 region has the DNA TGTGCCAGCAGTTATCTGTCTTTTGGCGGGCTTCTCGAGCAGTACTTC.

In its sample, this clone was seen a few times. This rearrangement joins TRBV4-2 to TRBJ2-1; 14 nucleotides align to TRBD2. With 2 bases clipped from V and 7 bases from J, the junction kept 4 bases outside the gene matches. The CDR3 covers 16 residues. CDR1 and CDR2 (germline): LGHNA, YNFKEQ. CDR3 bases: TGTGCCAGCAGCCAAACCGGGACTAGCGGGAGTAATGAGCAGTTCTTC. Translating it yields CASSQTGTSGSNEQFF.

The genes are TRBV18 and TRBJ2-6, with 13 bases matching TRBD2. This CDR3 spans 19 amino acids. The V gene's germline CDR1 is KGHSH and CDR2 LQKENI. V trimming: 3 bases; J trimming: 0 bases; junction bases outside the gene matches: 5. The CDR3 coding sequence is TGTGCCAGCTCACCGAGACTAGCGGGAGGACTCTCTGGGGCCAACGTCCTGACTTTC. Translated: CASSPRLAGGLSGANVLTF.

CDR3 nucleotides: TGTGCCAGCAGGGTGGGACAGGGTTACTCCGACTCCTACGAGCAGTACTTC. Amino acid sequence: CASRVGQGYSDSYEQYF. V gene TRBV27 combines with J gene TRBJ2-7, with TRBD1 matching over 9 bases. The CDR3 runs 17 residues. CDR1 is MNHEY and CDR2 is SMNVEV in the germline V gene (reference sequence). V shed 6 bases, J shed 0 bases, and the junction held 12 bases outside the gene matches.

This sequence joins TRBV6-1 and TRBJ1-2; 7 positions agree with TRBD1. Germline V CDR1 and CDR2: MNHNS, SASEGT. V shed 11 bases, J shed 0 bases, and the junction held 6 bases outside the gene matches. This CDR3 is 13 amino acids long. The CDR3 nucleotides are TGTGCCGTCCGGACAGGCTCTAACTATGGCTACACCTTC. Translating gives CAVRTGSNYGYTF.

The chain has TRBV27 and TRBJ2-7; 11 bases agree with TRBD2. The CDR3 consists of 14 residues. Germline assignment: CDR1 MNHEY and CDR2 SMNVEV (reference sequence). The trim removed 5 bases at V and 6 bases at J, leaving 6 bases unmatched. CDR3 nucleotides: TGTGCCAGCAGTATAAGGGGACTAGCGGCCGAGCAGTACTTC. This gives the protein CASSIRGLAAEQYF.

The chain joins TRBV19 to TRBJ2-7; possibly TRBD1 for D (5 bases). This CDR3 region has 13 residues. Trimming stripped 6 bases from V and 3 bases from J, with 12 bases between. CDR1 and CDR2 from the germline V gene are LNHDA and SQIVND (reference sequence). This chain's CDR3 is CASSGQGGYEQYF. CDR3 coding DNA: TGTGCCAGTAGCGGCCAGGGTGGCTACGAGCAGTACTTC. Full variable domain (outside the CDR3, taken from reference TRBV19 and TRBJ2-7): DGGITQSPKYLFRKEGQNVTLSCEQNLNHDAMYWYRQDPGQGLRLIYYSQIVNDFQKGDIAEGYSVSREKKESFPLTVTSAQKNPTAFYLCASSGQGGYEQYFGPGTRLTVT.

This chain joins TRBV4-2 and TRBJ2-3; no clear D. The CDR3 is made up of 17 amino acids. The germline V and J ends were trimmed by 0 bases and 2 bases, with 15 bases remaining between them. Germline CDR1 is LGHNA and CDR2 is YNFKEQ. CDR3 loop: CASSQDPTRFSTDTQYF. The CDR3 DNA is TGTGCCAGCAGCCAAGATCCCACCAGGTTTTCCACAGATACGCAGTATTTT.

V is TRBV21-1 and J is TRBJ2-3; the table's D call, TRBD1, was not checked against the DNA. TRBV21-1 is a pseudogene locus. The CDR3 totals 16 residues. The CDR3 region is CASSIWTAISTDTQYF. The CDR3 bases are TGTGCCAGCAGCATCTGGACAGCCATAAGCACAGATACGCAGTATTTT.

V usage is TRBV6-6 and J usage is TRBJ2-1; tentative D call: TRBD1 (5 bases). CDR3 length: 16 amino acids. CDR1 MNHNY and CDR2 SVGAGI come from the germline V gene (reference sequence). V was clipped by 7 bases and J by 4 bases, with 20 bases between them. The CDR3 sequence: CASTIQGLAGYNEQFF. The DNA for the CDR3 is TGTGCCAGCACCATCCAGGGTCTCGCTGGATACAATGAGCAGTTCTTC.

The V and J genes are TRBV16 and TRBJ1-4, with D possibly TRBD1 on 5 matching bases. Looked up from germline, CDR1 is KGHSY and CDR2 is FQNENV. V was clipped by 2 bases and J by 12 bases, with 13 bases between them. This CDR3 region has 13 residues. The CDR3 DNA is TGTGCCAGCAGCCAAGGGGCGACGGTGGAACTGTTTTTT. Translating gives CASSQGATVELFF.

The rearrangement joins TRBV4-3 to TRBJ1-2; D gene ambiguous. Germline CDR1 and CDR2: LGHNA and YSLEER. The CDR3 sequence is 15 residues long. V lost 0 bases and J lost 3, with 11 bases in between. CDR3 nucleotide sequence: TGCGCCAGCAGCCAAGAGAGCGGGTTCGACTATGGCTACACCTTC. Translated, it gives CASSQESGFDYGYTF.

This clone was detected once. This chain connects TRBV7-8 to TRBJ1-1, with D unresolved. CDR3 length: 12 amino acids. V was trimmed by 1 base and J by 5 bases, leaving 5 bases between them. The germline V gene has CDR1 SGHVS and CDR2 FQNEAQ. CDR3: CASSLGVTEAFF. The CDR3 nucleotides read TGTGCCAGCAGCTTAGGTGTAACTGAAGCTTTCTTT.

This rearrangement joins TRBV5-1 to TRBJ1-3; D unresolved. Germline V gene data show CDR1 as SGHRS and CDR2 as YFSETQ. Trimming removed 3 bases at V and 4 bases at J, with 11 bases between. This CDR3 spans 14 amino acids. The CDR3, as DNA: TGCGCCAGCAGCTCTCGCGGAGGGGGAAACACCATATATTTT. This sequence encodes CASSSRGGGNTIYF. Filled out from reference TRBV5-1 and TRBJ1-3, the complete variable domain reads KAGVTQTPRYLIKTRGQQVTLSCSPISGHRSVSWYQQTPGQGLQFLFEYFSETQRNKGNFPGRFSGRQFSNSRSEMNVSTLELGDSALYLCASSSRGGGNTIYFGEGSWLTVV.

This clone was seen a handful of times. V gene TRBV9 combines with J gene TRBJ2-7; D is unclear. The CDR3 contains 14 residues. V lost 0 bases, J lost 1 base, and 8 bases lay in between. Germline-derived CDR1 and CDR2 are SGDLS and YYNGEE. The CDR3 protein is CASSVEAGSYEQYF. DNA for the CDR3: TGTGCCAGCAGCGTAGAGGCAGGATCCTACGAGCAGTACTTC. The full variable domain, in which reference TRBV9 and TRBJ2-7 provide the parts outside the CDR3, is DSGVTQTPKHLITATGQRVTLRCSPRSGDLSVYWYQQSLDQGLQFLIQYYNGEERAKGNILERFSAQQFPDLHSELNLSSLELGDSALYFCASSVEAGSYEQYFGPGTRLTVT.

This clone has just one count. The CDR3 DNA reads as TGTGCCACCAGCAGAGATGCCAGAAACACAGATACGCAGTATTTT. This translates into CATSRDARNTDTQYF. This chain links TRBV15 with TRBJ2-3; D is ambiguous. The CDR3 runs to 15 residues. V was shortened by 0 bases and J by 2 bases, with 9 bases between the two germline ends. Per germline, CDR1 LNHNV and CDR2 YYDKDF (reference sequence). The entire variable domain, with the rest obtained from reference TRBV15 and TRBJ2-3, is as follows: DAMVIQNPRYQVTQFGKPVTLSCSQTLNHNVMYWYQQKSSQAPKLLFHYYDKDFNNEADTPDNFQSRRPNTSFCFLDIRSPGLGDTAMYLCATSRDARNTDTQYFGPGTRLTVL.

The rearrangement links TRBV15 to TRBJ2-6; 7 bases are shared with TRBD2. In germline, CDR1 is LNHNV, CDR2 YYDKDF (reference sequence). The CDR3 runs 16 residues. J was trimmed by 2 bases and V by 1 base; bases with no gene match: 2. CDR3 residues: CATSRGAGAGANVLTF. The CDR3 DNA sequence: TGTGCCACCAGCAGAGGGGCGGGGGCTGGGGCCAACGTCCTGACTTTC.

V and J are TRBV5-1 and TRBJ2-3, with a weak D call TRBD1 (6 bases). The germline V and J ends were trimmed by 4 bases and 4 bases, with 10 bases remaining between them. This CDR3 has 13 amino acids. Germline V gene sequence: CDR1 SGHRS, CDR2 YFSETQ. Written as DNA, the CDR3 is TGCGCCAGCAGCCCAACAGGGCCAGATACGCAGTATTTT. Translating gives CASSPTGPDTQYF.

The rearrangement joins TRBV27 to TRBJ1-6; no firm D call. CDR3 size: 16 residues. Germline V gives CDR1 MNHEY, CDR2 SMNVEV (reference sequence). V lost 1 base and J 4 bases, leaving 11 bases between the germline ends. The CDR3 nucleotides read TGTGCCAGCAGTTTATTTGGGGAACCGTATAATTCACCCCTCCACTTT. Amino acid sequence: CASSLFGEPYNSPLHF.